Listed below are T cell receptor beta chains from one sample, sequenced in a study of cytomegalovirus exposure and HLA in healthy donors. Only in-frame clones appear in the TCRdb table, and some are missing; sequencing was by immunoSEQ multiplex PCR. The profile covers about 160,000 clones, with roughly 65% appearing a single time and roughly 4% taken by the ten largest. Sequencing was carried out using PBMCs. The receptors were gathered from a woman aged 18-29 years in good health and CMV-seropositive. Both conserved end residues are part of each CDR3. A D gene is named only where the DNA matches it firmly. Clone size is given for some rows only: seen once, a few or many times, or a class if the clone is expanded.

d_gene	abundance	v_gene	j_gene	CDR3aa	CDR3nt
TRBD1	.	TRBV6-1	TRBJ1-2	CASWTGNYGYTF	TGTGCCAGTTGGACAGGGAACTATGGCTACACCTTC
TRBD2	.	TRBV7-8	TRBJ2-5	CASSLAPSGGAKETQYF	TGTGCCAGCAGCTTAGCACCTAGCGGGGGGGCCAAAGAGACCCAGTACTTC
.	.	TRBV27	TRBJ2-5	CASWKGVGRKETQYF	TGTGCCAGCTGGAAAGGGGTAGGCAGAAAAGAGACCCAGTACTTC
TRBD1	.	TRBV7-9	TRBJ1-1	CASSSRQTGTNTEAFF	TGTGCCAGCAGCTCGAGACAGACAGGGACGAACACTGAAGCTTTCTTT
.	.	TRBV5-4	TRBJ2-2	CASSLDSTGTGELFF	TGTGCCAGCAGCTTGGATAGCACAGGGACCGGGGAGCTGTTTTTT
.	.	TRBV30	TRBJ1-5	CAWSEPGWREPQHF	TGTGCCTGGAGCGAACCCGGGTGGCGTGAGCCCCAGCATTTT
.	.	TRBV11-3	TRBJ2-1	CASRNGRGEQFF	TGTGCCAGCAGAAATGGTCGGGGTGAGCAGTTCTTC
.	.	TRBV19	TRBJ1-1	CASSISGRGEAFF	TGTGCCAGTAGTATATCAGGGCGGGGTGAAGCTTTCTTT
TRBD1	many	TRBV7-9	TRBJ2-7	CASGRTGTFEQYF	TGTGCCAGCGGAAGGACAGGGACTTTTGAGCAGTACTTC
.	once	TRBV4-1	TRBJ2-7	CASSHLLALSTYEQYF	TGCGCCAGCAGCCACCTATTAGCCCTATCGACCTACGAGCAGTACTTC
.	.	TRBV4-1	TRBJ1-2	CASSQEFTVTDLNYGYTF	TGCGCCAGCAGCCAAGAATTTACAGTCACCGATCTTAACTATGGCTACACCTTC
.	few	TRBV6-1	TRBJ2-2	CASSEWLNTGELFF	TGTGCCAGCAGTGAATGGCTGAACACCGGGGAGCTGTTTTTT
.	.	TRBV30	TRBJ2-5	CAWSAQETQYF	TGTGCCTGGAGTGCACAAGAGACCCAGTACTTC
TRBD1	.	TRBV9	TRBJ2-3	CASSPGTGSTDTQYF	TGTGCCAGCAGCCCGGGGACAGGGAGCACAGATACGCAGTATTTT
.	.	TRBV5-1	TRBJ1-1	CASSLEGVTEAFF	TGCGCCAGCAGCTTGGAAGGGGTCACTGAAGCTTTCTTT
.	.	TRBV6-6	TRBJ2-3	CASSYGGHKAADTQYF	TGTGCCAGCAGTTACGGGGGCCATAAGGCAGCAGATACGCAGTATTTT
TRBD2	.	TRBV9	TRBJ2-7	CASSVGLGGGTSSYEQYF	TGTGCCAGCAGCGTAGGCCTTGGGGGAGGGACGTCCTCCTACGAGCAGTACTTC
.	.	TRBV19	TRBJ1-1	CASSILGQNTEAFF	TGTGCCAGTAGTATCCTTGGGCAGAACACTGAAGCTTTCTTT
TRBD1	.	TRBV4-3	TRBJ1-1	CASGHGTGGSEAFF	TGCGCCAGCGGCCACGGGACAGGGGGCTCTGAAGCTTTCTTT
TRBD1	.	TRBV27	TRBJ2-7	CAARKGASYEQYF	TGTGCCGCGAGAAAGGGGGCATCCTACGAGCAGTACTTC
.	.	TRBV5-8	TRBJ2-3	CASSFLGVSTDTQYF	TGTGCCAGCAGCTTTCTGGGCGTTAGCACAGATACGCAGTATTTT
.	.	TRBV2	TRBJ2-1	CASVVGASYNEQFF	TGTGCCAGCGTTGTGGGGGCCTCCTACAATGAGCAGTTCTTC
TRBD1	.	TRBV6-5	TRBJ1-2	CASTKLGDSYYGYTF	TGTGCCAGCACTAAACTAGGGGACAGCTACTATGGCTACACCTTC
.	.	TRBV29-1	TRBJ2-7	CSVENQAREQYF	TGCAGCGTCGAAAACCAGGCTCGCGAGCAGTACTTC
TRBD1	.	TRBV25-1	TRBJ1-5	CASSAPGQGQPQHF	TGTGCCAGCAGTGCCCCGGGACAGGGGCAGCCCCAGCATTTT
.	.	TRBV19	TRBJ1-1	CASTLGGTEAFF	TGTGCCAGTACCCTAGGAGGGACTGAAGCTTTCTTT
.	once	TRBV2	TRBJ2-1	CASREGVGRFF	TGTGCCAGCCGCGAGGGGGTTGGTCGGTTCTTC
TRBD2	.	TRBV6-5	TRBJ2-5	CASSPGTSGQETQYF	TGTGCCAGCAGCCCCGGGACTAGCGGACAAGAGACCCAGTACTTC
TRBD2	.	TRBV12-5	TRBJ2-1	CASGPLLTLAGALDEQFF	TGTGCTAGTGGTCCGCTACTCACCCTAGCGGGTGCCTTGGATGAGCAGTTCTTC
TRBD2	.	TRBV28	TRBJ2-1	CASTGLAGGNEQFF	TGTGCCAGCACGGGACTAGCGGGGGGGAATGAGCAGTTCTTC
.	.	TRBV30	TRBJ2-6	CAWSVTLLGANVLTF	TGTGCCTGGAGTGTAACTCTCCTGGGGGCCAACGTCCTGACTTTC
.	.	TRBV30	TRBJ1-5	CAWSRESNQPQHF	TGTGCCTGGAGCAGGGAAAGCAATCAGCCCCAGCATTTT
.	.	TRBV9	TRBJ2-7	CASSPAAGSSYEQYF	TGTGCCAGCAGTCCGGCGGCGGGGAGCTCCTACGAGCAGTACTTC
.	.	TRBV29-1	TRBJ2-1	CSVGGGNEQFF	TGCAGCGTTGGAGGGGGCAATGAGCAGTTCTTC
.	.	TRBV21-1	TRBJ2-7	CASSKRWRQGSPEQYF	TGTGCCAGCAGCAAGAGGTGGAGACAGGGCTCACCCGAGCAGTACTTC
.	.	TRBV9	TRBJ1-1	CASSADMGGALNTEAFF	TGTGCCAGCAGCGCAGACATGGGGGGGGCCCTGAACACTGAAGCTTTCTTT
TRBD1	.	TRBV30	TRBJ2-3	CAWSFNRGDTQYF	TGTGCCTGGAGCTTTAACAGGGGAGATACGCAGTATTTT
.	.	TRBV29-1	TRBJ1-1	CSVGIRTVNTEAFF	TGCAGCGTTGGGATACGGACAGTGAACACTGAAGCTTTCTTT